Listed here are 18 T cell receptor beta chains from one sample, sequenced in a study of T-cell reconstitution after alpha-beta-depleted transplantation in children. Using unique molecular identifiers, the investigators prepared the TCRbeta library. TCRdb passed the PCR reads through MiXCR, listing each CDR3 protein once. The profile shows about 300,000 distinct CDR3 sequences, 10% of them singletons. Sequencing used PBMCs, obtained before TCRalphabeta/CD19-depleted stem cell transplant. Receptor source: a boy in the first two years of life with acute myeloid leukemia, due to receive a stem cell transplant.

On this clonotype: A much larger clone sits a single nucleotide away, making a read error possible. The chain carries TRBV7-9 and TRBJ2-1; D is uncertain. Per germline, CDR1 SEHNR and CDR2 FQNEAQ (reference sequence). V lost 6 bases to trimming and J lost 7 bases, with 10 bases between them. CDR3 length equals 12 residues. The CDR3 region has the DNA TGTGCCAGCAGTCATAACTCGAATGAGCAGTTCTTC. This gives the protein CASSHNSNEQFF.

This clonotype has at least ten counts. The chain joins TRBV3-1 to TRBJ2-7; 12 nucleotides match TRBD2. The length of the CDR3 is 18 residues. Trimming cost V 3 bases and J 2 bases; bases outside gene matches: 11. The germline V gene has CDR1 LGHDT and CDR2 YNNKEL (reference sequence). The CDR3 is CASSQRLAGANRPYEQYF. The CDR3 DNA sequence: TGTGCCAGCAGCCAGAGACTAGCGGGGGCCAATCGTCCCTACGAGCAGTACTTC.

This clonotype turned up a few times. The chain combines TRBV13 with TRBJ2-5, with D perhaps matching TRBD1 or TRBD2 (5 bases each). The CDR3 sequence is 13 residues long. The ends were cut back, 2 bases at V and 3 bases at J, with 7 bases in the middle. Germline CDR1 and CDR2: PRHDT and FYEKMQ (reference sequence). The CDR3, as DNA: TGTGCCAGCAGCTTATTGGGGGAAGAGACCCAGTACTTC. Amino acid sequence: CASSLLGEETQYF.

The V gene is TRBV28, the J gene TRBJ1-5, with D unclear. V lost 5 bases and J lost 0, with 17 bases in between. This CDR3 has 17 residues. Germline lookup yields CDR1 MDHEN and CDR2 SYDVKM. The DNA of the CDR3 is TGTGCCAGCAGTCCAAGGGAGGCATTTTATAGCAATCAGCCCCAGCATTTT. Its protein is CASSPREAFYSNQPQHF.

This clonotype was picked up many times. This rearrangement joins TRBV5-1 to TRBJ2-7; a weak D match, TRBD2 (5 bases). Trimming stripped 0 bases from V and 6 bases from J, with 7 bases between. Germline V CDR1 and CDR2: SGHRS, YFSETQ. The CDR3 consists of 12 residues. The chain's CDR3 is CASSLEGGEQYF. The CDR3 DNA reads TGCGCCAGCAGCTTGGAAGGAGGCGAGCAGTACTTC.

Many counts were recorded for this clonotype. The chain combines TRBV18 with TRBJ1-2, with 12 bases aligning to TRBD1. The CDR3 is 14 residues long. The germline V gene encodes CDR1 KGHSH and CDR2 LQKENI. With 2 bases clipped from V and 8 bases from J, the junction kept 3 bases outside the gene matches. For the CDR3, the DNA is TGTGCCAGCTCACCAGGGACAGGGGGCCAAGGCTACACCTTC. It is translated as CASSPGTGGQGYTF.

This clonotype occurred many times. The chain links TRBV28 to TRBJ2-5; TRBD1 matches at 7 bases. The V gene's germline CDR1 is MDHEN and CDR2 SYDVKM. J was trimmed by 1 base and V by 5 bases; bases with no gene match: 4. The CDR3 loop spans 14 amino acids. CDR3 DNA: TGTGCCAGCAGTGGAAGGGACAGCCAAGAGACCCAGTACTTC. It translates to CASSGRDSQETQYF.

This clonotype is a singleton in its sample. This chain joins TRBV29-1 and TRBJ2-1; 8 bases match TRBD2. CDR3 size: 14 residues. CDR1 and CDR2 from the germline V gene are SQVTM and ANQGSEA. The trim removed 7 bases at V and 2 bases at J, leaving 7 bases unmatched. The CDR3 DNA is TGCAGCGCTACTGCGGGGGGTCCCTACAATGAGCAGTTCTTC. Its translation: CSATAGGPYNEQFF.

This clonotype was counted many times. V is TRBV11-3 and J is TRBJ2-2; no firm D call. Trimming took off 6 bases at V and 1 base at J, with 9 bases between the two ends. This CDR3 is built from 14 residues. Germline loops: CDR1 SGHNT, CDR2 YENEEA. CDR3 region: CASSILGNTGELFF. The CDR3 DNA is TGTGCCAGCAGTATTCTAGGGAACACCGGGGAGCTGTTTTTT.

This clonotype was found many times. The genes are TRBV28 and TRBJ1-2, with 9 nucleotides matching TRBD1. V shed 6 bases and J 8 bases; nucleotides not matched to a gene: 4. Germline CDR1 reads MDHEN; CDR2 reads SYDVKM. This CDR3 region has 12 residues. CDR3 loop: CASRPGQGGYTF. CDR3 nucleotide sequence: TGTGCCAGCAGGCCGGGACAGGGAGGCTACACCTTC.

With regard to this clonotype: A read error may explain this, as a much larger clone is one base away. The V call is TRBV5-1, the J call TRBJ1-2; D may be TRBD1 (6 bases). The V end lost 3 bases, the J end lost 0 bases, and 18 bases lay between the germline ends. Germline V CDR1 and CDR2: SGHRS, YFSETQ. The CDR3 covers 17 residues. The CDR3 reads CASSWTITGSPNYGYTF. The DNA of the CDR3 is TGCGCCAGCAGCTGGACGATTACAGGGTCTCCTAACTATGGCTACACCTTC.

J is TRBJ1-1 and V is TRBV7-2; D is possibly TRBD1 (5 bases). From germline, CDR1 is SGHTA and CDR2 FQGNSA. V was shortened by 5 bases and J by 1 base, with 17 bases between the two germline ends. This CDR3 comprises 16 residues. CDR3 amino acids: CASSPSREQANTEAFF. For the CDR3, the DNA is TGTGCCAGCAGCCCTAGTAGGGAACAGGCGAACACTGAAGCTTTCTTT.

In this sample, this clonotype turned up many times. This sequence joins TRBV7-9 and TRBJ2-3; tentatively, D is TRBD1 (5 bases). Looked up from germline, CDR1 is SEHNR and CDR2 is FQNEAQ (reference sequence). This CDR3 is 12 amino acids long. V was shortened by 5 bases and J by 6 bases, with 9 bases between the two germline ends. Here the CDR3 DNA reads TGTGCCAGCAGCGTTGCAGGGGATACGCAGTATTTT. Translated, it gives CASSVAGDTQYF.

This clonotype was seen many times. This rearrangement joins TRBV20-1 to TRBJ2-5; 12 nucleotides agree with TRBD2. This CDR3 contains 14 residues. Unmatched junction bases numbered 2, after V lost 5 bases and J lost 1 base. Per germline, CDR1 DFQATT and CDR2 SNEGSKA (reference sequence). CDR3 bases: TGCAGTGCTCTAGCGGGAGGGCCCCAAGAGACCCAGTACTTC. Translated, it gives CSALAGGPQETQYF.

This clonotype was observed many times. The chain links TRBV29-1 to TRBJ1-1, with D maybe TRBD1 (5 bases). The V end lost 5 bases, the J end lost 3 bases, and 7 bases lay between the germline ends. Germline CDR1 reads SQVTM; CDR2 reads ANQGSEA. This CDR3 region has 11 residues. CDR3 in amino acids: CSVQGDTEAFF. DNA for the CDR3: TGCAGCGTTCAGGGTGACACTGAAGCTTTCTTT.

In its sample, this clonotype was seen many times. The chain couples TRBV20-1 to TRBJ2-2, with 7 bases lining up with TRBD2. Germline V gene sequence: CDR1 DFQATT, CDR2 SNEGSKA (reference sequence). V gave up 1 base and J gave up 7 bases; unmatched junction bases: 9. The CDR3 runs 15 residues. The CDR3 reads CSARAREGQNGELFF. CDR3 nucleotides: TGCAGTGCTAGAGCGAGGGAGGGCCAAAACGGGGAGCTGTTTTTT.

This clonotype has only a few counts. The chain recombines TRBV7-2 with TRBJ2-7; 9 nucleotides align to TRBD1. The CDR3 is 15 amino acids. The V gene end was trimmed by 7 bases and the J gene end by 4 bases; junction bases not matched to a gene: 11. Per germline, CDR1 SGHTA and CDR2 FQGNSA. The CDR3 coding sequence is TGTGCCAGCACTACTTCCGGGACAGGGCCTTACGAGCAGTACTTC. Amino acid sequence: CASTTSGTGPYEQYF. Combining the CDR3 with reference TRBV7-2 and TRBJ2-7 gives the whole variable domain GAGVSQSPSNKVTEKGKDVELRCDPISGHTALYWYRQSLGQGLEFLIYFQGNSAPDKSGLPSDRFSAERTGGSVSTLTIQRTQQEDSAVYLCASTTSGTGPYEQYFGPGTRLTVT.

Many counts were recorded for this clonotype. The chain combines TRBV6-1 with TRBJ2-2, with TRBD1 matching 7 bases. V was pared by 10 bases and J by 6 bases, with 8 bases of the junction left unmatched. Looked up from germline, CDR1 is MNHNS and CDR2 is SASEGT. The CDR3 covers 13 residues. DNA of the CDR3: TGTGCCACCCGACAGGGACCGGCCGGGGAGCTGTTTTTT. Translated: CATRQGPAGELFF.